These T cell receptor beta chains were read from a single sample in a study of blood T cell repertoires in COVID-19. TCRdb's table, derived via immunoSEQ multiplex PCR, lists solely in-frame clones and lacks some. The sample consists of around 240,000 clones, 80% to 90% of them appearing once. Sequenced input: peripheral blood. All receptors come from a middle-aged man with acute or convalescent COVID-19. Both conserved end residues are part of each CDR3. The order of the fields is clone size, D gene, V gene, J gene, CDR3 protein, CDR3 DNA. The D gene is left open where the match is weak. Some rows have no size entry. The others give once, few or many, or a class for an expanded clone.

once	-	TRBV30	TRBJ1-1	CAWRTMGLTMGAFF	TGTGCCTGGAGGACGATGGGGCTTACGATGGGGGCTTTCTTT
-	-	TRBV11-1	TRBJ1-2	CASSSHPWTDSYGYTF	TGTGCCAGCAGCTCCCACCCTTGGACAGACTCTTATGGCTACACCTTC
-	-	TRBV6-6	TRBJ1-3	CASRRQGNTIYF	TGTGCCAGCAGGAGACAGGGAAACACCATATATTTT
-	TRBD1	TRBV18	TRBJ1-2	CASSPGQGLYGYTF	TGTGCCAGCTCCCCCGGACAGGGACTCTATGGCTACACCTTC
once	-	TRBV6-5	TRBJ1-2	CASRESGRHGYTF	TGTGCCAGCAGGGAGTCGGGTCGCCATGGCTACACCTTC
few	-	TRBV29-1	TRBJ1-3	CSVAKNSGNTIYF	TGCAGCGTTGCTAAAAACTCTGGAAACACCATATATTTT
-	-	TRBV7-6	TRBJ1-6	CASSLVTDSPLHF	TGTGCCAGCAGCTTAGTCACGGATTCACCCCTCCACTTT
-	-	TRBV5-1	TRBJ1-1	CASRQGGGNTEAFF	TGCGCCAGCAGACAAGGCGGGGGGAACACTGAAGCTTTCTTT
-	TRBD2	TRBV10-3	TRBJ2-1	CATEGASGEANEQFF	TGTGCCACCGAGGGGGCTAGCGGGGAGGCTAATGAGCAGTTCTTC
-	-	TRBV5-1	TRBJ2-7	CASSLSAGNEQYF	TGCGCCAGCAGCTTGTCGGCAGGAAACGAGCAGTACTTC
once	TRBD1	TRBV5-5	TRBJ2-1	CASGRIGTGINEQFF	TGTGCCAGCGGACGAATCGGGACAGGGATCAATGAGCAGTTCTTC
-	TRBD1	TRBV9	TRBJ1-1	CASSAGQGINTEAFF	TGTGCCAGCAGCGCAGGACAGGGGATCAACACTGAAGCTTTCTTT
-	-	TRBV21-1	TRBJ2-5	CASSPLVGTGFWETQYF	TGTGCCAGCAGCCCTCTGGTCGGGACAGGGTTTTGGGAGACCCAGTACTTC
-	-	TRBV6-2/TRBV6-3	TRBJ1-1	CASSSPRRGMNTEAFF	TGTGCCAGCAGTAGTCCCCGTCGCGGAATGAACACTGAAGCTTTCTTT
-	TRBD1	TRBV7-8	TRBJ1-4	CASSLNGGRGLSEKLFF	TGTGCCAGCAGCTTAAACGGGGGCAGGGGGCTAAGTGAAAAACTGTTTTTT
-	TRBD1	TRBV19	TRBJ1-1	CASSMEDRGAFF	TGTGCCAGTAGTATGGAAGACAGGGGAGCTTTCTTT
-	TRBD1	TRBV10-3	TRBJ1-1	CAISESGQGRVNTEAFF	TGTGCCATCAGTGAGTCGGGACAGGGCAGAGTGAACACTGAAGCTTTCTTT
-	-	TRBV11-1	TRBJ2-7	CASSKDLGIYEQYF	TGTGCCAGCAGCAAAGACCTAGGTATCTACGAGCAGTACTTC
-	-	TRBV18	TRBJ2-7	CASSERLYEQYF	TGTGCCAGCTCGGAGAGGCTCTACGAGCAGTACTTC
-	TRBD2	TRBV9	TRBJ2-2	CASSVEGLATGELFF	TGTGCCAGCAGCGTAGAGGGACTAGCGACCGGGGAGCTGTTTTTT
-	-	TRBV6-5	TRBJ2-5	CASSPAGLWTQYF	TGTGCCAGCAGTCCGGCGGGGCTGTGGACCCAGTACTTC
-	TRBD1	TRBV20-1	TRBJ1-2	CSASLWTGNGYTF	TGCAGTGCTAGTCTATGGACAGGGAATGGCTACACCTTC
-	TRBD1	TRBV2	TRBJ1-5	CASSDSWARGLGNNQPQHF	TGTGCCAGCAGTGACTCGTGGGCCAGGGGGTTGGGTAACAATCAGCCCCAGCATTTT
-	-	TRBV5-4	TRBJ1-2	CASSLSGLLYGYTF	TGTGCCAGCAGCCTATCGGGACTGCTCTATGGCTACACCTTC
-	-	TRBV15	TRBJ1-1	CATSSNLALNTEAFF	TGTGCCACCAGCAGCAATCTCGCGCTAAACACTGAAGCTTTCTTT
-	TRBD1	TRBV12-3/TRBV12-4	TRBJ1-2	CASGQGTYGYTF	TGTGCCAGCGGACAGGGAACCTATGGCTACACCTTC
-	-	TRBV9	TRBJ2-3	CASSVRGADTQYF	TGTGCCAGCAGCGTCAGGGGGGCGGATACGCAGTATTTT
-	TRBD2	TRBV19	TRBJ2-2	CASCGLAENTGELFF	TGTGCCAGTTGTGGACTAGCGGAGAACACCGGGGAGCTGTTTTTT
-	-	TRBV11-2	TRBJ2-7	CASSLNRGADEQYF	TGTGCCAGCAGCTTAAACCGGGGGGCGGACGAGCAGTACTTC